This TCR beta chain was captured by sequencing in a study of tumor-infiltrating lymphocytes in primary liver carcinoma. As regards this clonotype: Its antigen is not known. The junction does not match germline at one end; this may be a read error.

This CDR3 contains 17 residues. The germline V gene has CDR1 SGHAT and CDR2 FQNNGV. From approximately 0.5 ug of total RNA, TCR beta-specific cDNA was reverse-transcribed using a constant-region primer. Library construction for TCR beta comprised three nested multiplex PCR rounds performed with slightly modified ARM-PCR. Two initial PCR rounds of about 11 cycles each paired TRBV1-TRBV30 forward primers with a C-beta reverse primer. TCRdb itself ran the multiplex PCR reads through MiXCR, one entry per CDR3 protein. The data show roughly 200,000 distinct CDR3 sequences, approximately 80% seen once. It was from 20-30 mg of unsorted bulk tissue that RNA and DNA were co-extracted. The patients, who had chronic HBV infection, were treatment-naive (untreated). General study findings and limits: Tumor region pairs overlapped more than did tumor-adjacent and tumor-blood pairs.

The J gene is TRBJ2-1, the V gene TRBV11-2; possibly TRBD2 for D (6 bases). The TCR sequence derives from a man aged 35-49 years with primary liver carcinoma and hepatitis B virus infection. The sequenced material came from tumor tissue from primary liver carcinoma. CDR3 region: CASSLDRAGRFYNERFF. CDR3 DNA: TGCGCCAGCAGCTTAGATAGGGCTGGGAGGTTCTACAATGAGCGGTTCTTC.